This paragraph reports one TCR beta chain. The data belong to a study of T cell changes during pregnancy in multiple sclerosis. In germline, CDR1 is LNHDA, CDR2 SQIVND (reference sequence). With 4 bases clipped from V and 8 bases from J, the junction kept 8 bases outside the gene matches. This CDR3 has 15 amino acids. Assay: immunoSEQ multiplex PCR; the TCRdb copy retains only in-frame clones and omits some. The sample lists more than 70,000 clones; 90% to 95% were seen once. The sample was peripheral blood, taken in the second trimester of pregnancy. The receptor was isolated from a female donor with multiple sclerosis, enrolled in a pregnancy study. The V gene is TRBV19, the J gene TRBJ2-1; 10 bases line up with TRBD2. The CDR3 nucleotides read TGTGCCAGTAGTAAGCTAGCGGGAGTAAAATATGAGCAGTTCTTC. This encodes CASSKLAGVKYEQFF.